A single sample gave rise to the 16 T cell receptor beta chains below, sequenced in a study of CD4 T cells in relation to SARS-CoV-2 and coronaviruses (dated by TCRdb to about 2021). Library prep was done by the immunoSEQ multiplex PCR assay. This is the immuneACCESS table as TCRdb keeps it, with only in-frame sequences that have V and J called. A part of the clones is gone; compared with another copy, unresolved V genes explain less than half, and the rest is unexplained. The sample profile shows around 15,000 clones; around 76% of them were found once. 31% of the sample rests with the top ten. CD4+ T cells from unexposed donors were collected before the COVID-19 pandemic (2011-2018). After around 10 days of culture, CD4+ T cells were isolated with the EasySep CD4+ T cell isolation kit. Their recognized antigens are unknown. The sequencing input was CD4+ T cells from PBMCs, cultured in vitro. Receptors originate from a human donor in good health.

This chain connects TRBV5-1 to TRBJ2-5; tentative D call: TRBD2 (6 bases). V lost 0 bases and J 2 bases, leaving 14 bases between the germline ends. This CDR3 spans 16 amino acids. Germline values: CDR1 SGHRS, CDR2 YFSETQ. The CDR3, as DNA: TGCGCCAGCAGCTTGGCCGGGGGACTGAAACAAGAGACCCAGTACTTC. Protein sequence: CASSLAGGLKQETQYF.

The chain employs TRBV29-1 and TRBJ1-2; 9 bases align to TRBD1. Germline loops: CDR1 SQVTM, CDR2 ANQGSEA. With 7 bases clipped from V and 4 bases from J, the junction kept 7 bases outside the gene matches. This CDR3 contains 13 residues. CDR3: CSAGDRAGYGYTF. The CDR3 DNA follows: TGCAGCGCCGGGGACAGGGCGGGCTATGGCTACACCTTC.

The V gene is TRBV6-2 or TRBV6-3, the J gene TRBJ2-2; D perhaps matches TRBD1 (6 bases). The CDR3 is 14 residues long. V gave up 2 bases and J gave up 5 bases, with 9 bases separating them. Germline lookup yields CDR1 MNHEY and CDR2 SVGEGT. This CDR3 is CASSYEQGTGELFF. The DNA of the CDR3 is TGTGCCAGCAGTTACGAGCAGGGGACCGGGGAGCTGTTTTTT.

The count of this clone is one. This chain joins TRBV9 and TRBJ2-3; 7 bases line up with TRBD2. Germline lookup yields CDR1 SGDLS and CDR2 YYNGEE. With 5 bases clipped from V and 2 bases from J, the junction kept 5 bases outside the gene matches. The CDR3 consists of 14 residues. The CDR3 here is CASRSGASTDTQYF. The CDR3 DNA reads TGTGCCAGCAGGAGCGGGGCGTCCACAGATACGCAGTATTTT.

The gene calls are TRBV2 and TRBJ1-4; D call uncertain. Germline CDR1 is SNHLY and CDR2 is FYNNEI. V was shortened by 7 bases and J by 4 bases, with 19 bases between the two germline ends. This CDR3 region has 16 residues. The CDR3 here is CASTSLRDRHNEKLFF. The CDR3 bases are TGTGCCAGCACTAGTCTCCGGGATCGACATAATGAAAAACTGTTTTTT.

In nucleotides, the CDR3 is TGTGCCAGCAGCTTAGGGGACAGGGGGCGCGGCACTGAAGCTTTCTTT. Translated: CASSLGDRGRGTEAFF. The rearrangement uses TRBV7-2 and TRBJ1-1; 12 bases match TRBD1. The CDR3 is made up of 16 amino acids. J lost 4 bases, V lost 1 base, and 4 bases had no gene match. In germline, CDR1 is SGHTA, CDR2 FQGNSA.

This chain joins TRBV4-2 and TRBJ2-2; 10 nucleotides line up with TRBD2. The CDR3 runs to 17 residues. Germline CDR1 and CDR2: LGHNA and YNFKEQ. Unmatched junction bases numbered 8, after V lost 0 bases and J lost 7 bases. CDR3 amino acids: CASSQDDPSGSNGELFF. CDR3 bases: TGTGCCAGCAGCCAAGATGATCCTAGCGGGAGTAACGGGGAGCTGTTTTTT.

J is TRBJ2-5 and V is TRBV5-4; D not resolved. Trimming pared 3 bases from V and 4 bases from J, leaving 4 bases between. The length of the CDR3 is 11 residues. Germline loops: CDR1 SGHNT, CDR2 YYREEE (reference sequence). CDR3 sequence: CASSYRETQYF. The DNA for the CDR3 is TGTGCCAGCAGCTACAGAGAGACCCAGTACTTC.

The J gene is TRBJ1-1, the V gene TRBV3-1 (or the pseudogene TRBV3-2), with D possibly matching TRBD1 (5 bases). The CDR3 contains 15 residues. Germline loops: CDR1 LGHDT, CDR2 YNNKEL (reference sequence). Trimming left V 4 bases short and J 5 bases short, with 17 bases between. The CDR3 protein is CASSPPVGGITEAFF. DNA of the CDR3: TGTGCCAGCAGCCCCCCCGTTGGGGGGATAACTGAAGCTTTCTTT.

CDR3 amino acids: CASEGSGNTIYF. For the CDR3, the DNA is TGTGCCAGTGAAGGGTCTGGAAACACCATATATTTT. The rearrangement links TRBV6-5 to TRBJ1-3; D gene unclear. V was trimmed by 9 bases and J by 1 base, leaving 7 bases between them. The CDR3 contains 12 residues. Germline V gene lookup returns CDR1 MNHEY and CDR2 SVGAGI.

This rearrangement joins TRBV7-6 to TRBJ2-1, with no clear D. V dropped 2 bases and J dropped 0 bases, with 8 bases sitting between them. The CDR3 has 15 residues. Looked up from germline, CDR1 is SGHVS and CDR2 is FNYEAQ. The CDR3 region is CASSLTTSSYNEQFF. The CDR3 nucleotides are TGTGCCAGCAGCTTAACGACGAGCTCCTACAATGAGCAGTTCTTC.

J is TRBJ2-7 and V is TRBV7-2; TRBD1 is a possible D gene (6 bases). V was clipped by 8 bases and J by 5 bases, with 19 bases between them. This CDR3 region has 14 residues. Germline values: CDR1 SGHTA, CDR2 FQGNSA. DNA for the CDR3: TGTGCCAGCTCGGTCCCAGGGGTGATGGACGAGCAGTACTTC. The encoded protein is CASSVPGVMDEQYF.

The chain recombines TRBV6-5 with TRBJ1-1; D remains ambiguous. This CDR3 region has 12 residues. The germline V and J ends were trimmed by 0 bases and 9 bases, with 8 bases remaining between them. CDR1 and CDR2 (germline): MNHEY, SVGAGI. For the CDR3, the DNA is TGTGCCAGCAGTTACTCGCGGGGTAAAGCTTTCTTT. This translates into CASSYSRGKAFF.

The rearrangement uses TRBV14 and TRBJ2-5; 11 positions agree with TRBD2. V lost 1 base and J lost 5; bases outside the gene matches: 3. This CDR3 is built from 15 residues. Germline V CDR1 and CDR2: SGHDN, FVKESK. Here the CDR3 DNA reads TGTGCCAGCAGCCAAGCCCTAGCGGGAGGTGAGACCCAGTACTTC. Translated, it gives CASSQALAGGETQYF.

This chain connects TRBV2 to TRBJ1-5; 10 nucleotides match TRBD1. CDR1 and CDR2 (germline): SNHLY, FYNNEI. The CDR3 sequence is 15 residues long. The ends lost 6 bases at V and 6 bases at J; junction bases unmatched: 8. CDR3 in amino acids: CASRRDRGVFQPQHF. CDR3 sequence (DNA): TGTGCCAGCAGAAGGGACAGGGGAGTGTTTCAGCCCCAGCATTTT.

This chain connects TRBV5-6 to TRBJ2-7; TRBD2 matches 9 bases. Unmatched junction bases numbered 8, after V lost 0 bases and J lost 1 base. Per germline, CDR1 SGHDT and CDR2 YYEEEE. This CDR3 has 17 residues. The CDR3: CASSLVGGGALSYEQYF. The CDR3 region has the DNA TGTGCCAGCAGCTTGGTAGGCGGGGGGGCCCTTTCCTACGAGCAGTACTTC. The full variable domain, in which reference TRBV5-6 and TRBJ2-7 provide the parts outside the CDR3, is DAGVTQSPTHLIKTRGQQVTLRCSPKSGHDTVSWYQQALGQGPQFIFQYYEEEERQRGNFPDRFSGHQFPNYSSELNVNALLLGDSALYLCASSLVGGGALSYEQYFGPGTRLTVT.